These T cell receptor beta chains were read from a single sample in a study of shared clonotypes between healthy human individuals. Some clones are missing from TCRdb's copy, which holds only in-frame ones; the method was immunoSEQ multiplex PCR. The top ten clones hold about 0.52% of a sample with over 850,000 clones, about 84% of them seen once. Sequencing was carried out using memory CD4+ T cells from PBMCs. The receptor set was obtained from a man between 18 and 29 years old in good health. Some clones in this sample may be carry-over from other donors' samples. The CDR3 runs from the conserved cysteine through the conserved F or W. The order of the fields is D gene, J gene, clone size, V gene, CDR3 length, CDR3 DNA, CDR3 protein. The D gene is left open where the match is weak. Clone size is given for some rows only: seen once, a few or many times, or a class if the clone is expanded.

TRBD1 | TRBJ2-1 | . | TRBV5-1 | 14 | TGCGCCAGCCCCGGGGACAGGGGGGTGGATGAGCAGTTCTTC | CASPGDRGVDEQFF
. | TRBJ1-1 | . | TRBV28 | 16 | TGTGCCAGCAGCTCGCAGGGGTCCGTGACGAACACTGAAGCTTTCTTT | CASSSQGSVTNTEAFF
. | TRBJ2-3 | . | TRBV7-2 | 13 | TGTGCCAGCAGCGCCAACAGGGCCGATACGCAGTATTTT | CASSANRADTQYF
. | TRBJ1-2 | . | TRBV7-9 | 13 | TGTGCCAGCAGGCCGGGACTGCTCTATGGCTACACCTTC | CASRPGLLYGYTF
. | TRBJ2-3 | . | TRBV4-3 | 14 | TGCGCCAGCAGCCAAGACAGGGCCGCAGATACGCAGTATTTT | CASSQDRAADTQYF
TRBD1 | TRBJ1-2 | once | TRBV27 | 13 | TGTGCCAGCAAAAGGACAGGGTCGAACAACTACACCTTC | CASKRTGSNNYTF
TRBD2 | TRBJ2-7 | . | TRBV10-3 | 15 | TGTGCCATCAGTGCAACCGGGACTAGGCCTTACGAGCAGTACTTC | CAISATGTRPYEQYF
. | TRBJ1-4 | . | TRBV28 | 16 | TGTGCCAGCAGCTCAGGTTCCCCTGCAACTAATGAAAAACTGTTTTTT | CASSSGSPATNEKLFF
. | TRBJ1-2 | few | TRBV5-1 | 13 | TGCGCCAGCAGCCGAGGCAGGCGGTATGGCTACACCTTC | CASSRGRRYGYTF
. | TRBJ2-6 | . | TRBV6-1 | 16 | TGTGCCGGCAGTGTCGCCAGAGCCTCTGGGGCCAACGTCCTGACTTTC | CAGSVARASGANVLTF
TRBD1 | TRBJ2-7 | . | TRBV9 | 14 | TGTGCCAGCAGCGCCCGGGACAGATCCTACGAGCAGTACTTC | CASSARDRSYEQYF
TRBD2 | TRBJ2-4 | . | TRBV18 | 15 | TGTGCCAGCTCACTGTCTAGCGGGGGCAAAAACATTCAGTACTTC | CASSLSSGGKNIQYF
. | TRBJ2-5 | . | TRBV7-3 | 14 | TGTGCCAGCAGCCCCATGGGTGCCCAAGAGACCCAGTACTTC | CASSPMGAQETQYF
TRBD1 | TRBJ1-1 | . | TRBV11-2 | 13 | TGTGCCAGCAGCAGAGGACAGGTTGAAAAAGCTTTCTTT | CASSRGQVEKAFF
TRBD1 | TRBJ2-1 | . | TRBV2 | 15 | TGTGCCAGCAGTGAAAACCGAGGGGGCAACAATGAGCAGTTCTTC | CASSENRGGNNEQFF
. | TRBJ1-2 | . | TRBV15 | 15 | TGTGCCACCAGCAGAGTTGGCCAACCTTCGGATGGCTACACCTTC | CATSRVGQPSDGYTF
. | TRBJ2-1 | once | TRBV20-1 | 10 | TGCAGTGTCCCGCTTAATGAGCAGTTCTTC | CSVPLNEQFF
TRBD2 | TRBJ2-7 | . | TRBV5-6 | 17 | TGTGCCAGCAGCTTGGGCTATGTCGGGACTAGCGGATACGAGCAGTACTTC | CASSLGYVGTSGYEQYF
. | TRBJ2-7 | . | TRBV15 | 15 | TGTGCCACCAGCAGAGCTAGTCTAGGGGGCTACGAGCAGTACTTC | CATSRASLGGYEQYF
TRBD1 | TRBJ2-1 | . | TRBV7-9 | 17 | TGTGCCAGCAGCTTCGCCCGGACAGGGGGCGCCAACAATGAGCAGTTCTTC | CASSFARTGGANNEQFF
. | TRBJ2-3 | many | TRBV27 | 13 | TGTGCCAGCGGCTGGGGGAGCACAGATACGCAGTATTTT | CASGWGSTDTQYF
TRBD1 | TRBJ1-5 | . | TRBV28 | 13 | TGTGCCGGGGGACAGGGGGCTTATCAGCCCCAGCATTTT | CAGGQGAYQPQHF
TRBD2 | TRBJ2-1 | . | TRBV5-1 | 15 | TGCGCCAGCAGCCTAGCGGGAGGGGAGAGCAATGAGCAGTTCTTC | CASSLAGGESNEQFF
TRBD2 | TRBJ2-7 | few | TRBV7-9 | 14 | TGTGCCAGCAGTTCGGCGGGAGGCCCGGGGGGGCAGTACTTC | CASSSAGGPGGQYF
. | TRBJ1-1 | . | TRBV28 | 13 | TGTGCCAGCAGTCGCCCGGGGGACACTGAAGCTTTCTTT | CASSRPGDTEAFF
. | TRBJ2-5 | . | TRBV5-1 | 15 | TGCGCCAGCAGCTTTGATCCGGGATACCAAGAGACCCAGTACTTC | CASSFDPGYQETQYF
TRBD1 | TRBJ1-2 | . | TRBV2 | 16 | TGTGCCTGCAGCACGTTAGTCGACAGGGTCGAGTTTGGCTACACCTTC | CACSTLVDRVEFGYTF
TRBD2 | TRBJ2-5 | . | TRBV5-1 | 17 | TGCGCCAGCAGCTCGGGACTAGCGGGAGGGTACCAAGAGACCCAGTACTTC | CASSSGLAGGYQETQYF
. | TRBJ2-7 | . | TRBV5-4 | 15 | TGTGCCAGCAGGTCCGGGACCCTTAGCTCCTACGAGCAGTACTTC | CASRSGTLSSYEQYF
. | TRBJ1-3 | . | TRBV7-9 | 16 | TGTGCCAGCAGCTTAAACAGGGTATTATCTGGAAACACCATATATTTT | CASSLNRVLSGNTIYF
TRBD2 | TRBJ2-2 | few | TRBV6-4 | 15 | TGTGCCAGCAGTGACTCTAGCGGGAGCACCGGGGAGCTGTTTTTT | CASSDSSGSTGELFF
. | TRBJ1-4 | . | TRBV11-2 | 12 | TGTGCCAGCAGCTTATGGAGGGAAAAACTGTTTTTT | CASSLWREKLFF
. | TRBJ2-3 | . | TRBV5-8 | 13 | TGTGCCAGCAGCTGGCAGTACACCGATACGCAGTATTTT | CASSWQYTDTQYF
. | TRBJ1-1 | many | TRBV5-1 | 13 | TGCGCCAGCAGCTTGGTCGGTGATTTTGGAGCTTTCTTT | CASSLVGDFGAFF
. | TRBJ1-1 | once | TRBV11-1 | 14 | TGTGCCAGCAGCTTAATGGTGGGGAGCACTGAAGCTTTCTTT | CASSLMVGSTEAFF
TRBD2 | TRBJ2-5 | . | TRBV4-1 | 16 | TGCGCCAGCAGCCGGACTAGCGGGGTACTCCAAGAGACCCAGTACTTC | CASSRTSGVLQETQYF
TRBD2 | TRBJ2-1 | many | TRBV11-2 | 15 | TGTGCCAGCAGCTTAGGTCTAGCGGGGGGCCATGAGCAGTTCTTC | CASSLGLAGGHEQFF
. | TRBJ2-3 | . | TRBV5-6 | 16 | TGTGCCAGCAGCTTGTACGACGGGACGAGCACAGATACGCAGTATTTT | CASSLYDGTSTDTQYF
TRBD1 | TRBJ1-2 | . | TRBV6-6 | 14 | TGTGCCAGCAGTTCCATTGGACAGGGACATGGCTACACCTTC | CASSSIGQGHGYTF
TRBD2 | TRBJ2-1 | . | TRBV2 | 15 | TGTGCCAGCAGGAGAAGCGGGAGGTTCTACAATGAGCAGTTCTTC | CASRRSGRFYNEQFF
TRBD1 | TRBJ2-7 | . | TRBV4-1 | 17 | TGCGCCAGCAGCCAAGATAGGGTGGACAGGGGGTCGTACGAGCAGTACTTC | CASSQDRVDRGSYEQYF
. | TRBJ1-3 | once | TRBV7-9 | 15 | TGTGCCAGCAGCTTAATAGTTACCTCTGGAAACACCATATATTTT | CASSLIVTSGNTIYF
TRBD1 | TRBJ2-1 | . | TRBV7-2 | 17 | TGTGCCAGCAGCTTAGTCAAACGGGACAGGGAACACAATGAGCAGTTCTTC | CASSLVKRDREHNEQFF
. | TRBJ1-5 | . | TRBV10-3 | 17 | TGTGCCATCAGTGAGTCAGGGGTGGGAACGGGTAAATTGCCCCAGCATTTT | CAISESGVGTGKLPQHF
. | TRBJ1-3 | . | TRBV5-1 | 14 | TGCGCCAGCAGCTCACAAAGCTCTGGAAACACCATATATTTT | CASSSQSSGNTIYF
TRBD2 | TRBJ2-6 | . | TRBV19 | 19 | TGTGCCAGTAGTATATTACTAGCGGGAGGGGGAACTGGGGCCAACGTCCTGACTTTC | CASSILLAGGGTGANVLTF
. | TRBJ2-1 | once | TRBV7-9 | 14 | TGTGCCAGCAGCCGAGCGGGTCCCTACAATGAGCAGTTCTTC | CASSRAGPYNEQFF
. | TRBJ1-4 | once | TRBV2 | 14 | TGTGCCAGCAGTAGGAGGGGACCTAATGAAAAACTGTTTTTT | CASSRRGPNEKLFF
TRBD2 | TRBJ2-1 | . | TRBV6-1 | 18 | TGTGCCAGCAGTGAAAGTGAATGGGGCGGGAGCTCCTACAATGAGCAGTTCTTC | CASSESEWGGSSYNEQFF
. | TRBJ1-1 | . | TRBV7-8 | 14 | TGTGCCAGCAGCTCAATACCCCAGACTAGTGAAGCTTTCTTT | CASSSIPQTSEAFF
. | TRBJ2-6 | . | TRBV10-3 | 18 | TGTGCCATCAGTCCCCGTAGCTGTATACAAAGTCGGGCCAACGTCCTGACTTTC | CAISPRSCIQSRANVLTF
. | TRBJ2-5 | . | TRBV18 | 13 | TGTGCCAGCTCACCGGGACTGGACGAGACCCAGTACTTC | CASSPGLDETQYF
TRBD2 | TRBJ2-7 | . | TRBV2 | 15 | TGTGCCAGATCCTGGGGACTAGCGGGGGGCTACGAGCAGTACTTC | CARSWGLAGGYEQYF
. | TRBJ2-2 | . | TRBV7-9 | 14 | TGTGCCAGCAGCTTAGGCGGGTCCACCGGGGAGCTGTTTTTT | CASSLGGSTGELFF
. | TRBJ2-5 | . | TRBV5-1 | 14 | TGCGCCAGCAGCCCGACTGGCTTAGGGGAGACCCAGTACTTC | CASSPTGLGETQYF